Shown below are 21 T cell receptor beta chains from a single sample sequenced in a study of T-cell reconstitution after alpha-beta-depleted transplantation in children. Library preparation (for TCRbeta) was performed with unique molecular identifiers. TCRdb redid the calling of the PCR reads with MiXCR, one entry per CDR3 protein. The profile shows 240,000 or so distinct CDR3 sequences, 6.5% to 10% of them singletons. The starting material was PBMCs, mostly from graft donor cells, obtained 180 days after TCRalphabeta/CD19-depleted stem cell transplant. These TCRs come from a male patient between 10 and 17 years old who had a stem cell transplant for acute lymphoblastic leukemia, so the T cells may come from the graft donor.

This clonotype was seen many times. The CDR3 bases are TGTGCCAGCAGCAATATAGCGGGCTGGAGCTCCTACGAGCAGTACTTC. Amino acid sequence: CASSNIAGWSSYEQYF. This chain joins TRBV7-2 and TRBJ2-7, with 7 nucleotides matching TRBD2. V dropped 5 bases and J dropped 0; count of bases not matched to a gene: 10. Germline V gene data show CDR1 as SGHTA and CDR2 as FQGNSA. This CDR3 region has 16 residues.

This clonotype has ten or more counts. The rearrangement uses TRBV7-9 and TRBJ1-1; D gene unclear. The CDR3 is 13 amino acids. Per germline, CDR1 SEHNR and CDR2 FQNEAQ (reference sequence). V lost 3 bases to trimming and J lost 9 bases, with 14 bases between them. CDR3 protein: CASSFGVEQKAFF. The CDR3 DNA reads TGTGCCAGCAGCTTTGGAGTAGAACAGAAAGCTTTCTTT.

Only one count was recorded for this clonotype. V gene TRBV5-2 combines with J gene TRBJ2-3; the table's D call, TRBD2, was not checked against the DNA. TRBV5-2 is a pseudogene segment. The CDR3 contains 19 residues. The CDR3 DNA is TGTGCCATGGGCCCCGGGCCTAGCGGGGCAGGATTAATCACAGATACGCAGTATTTT. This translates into CAMGPGPSGAGLITDTQYF.

The CDR3 loop is CASSPSLSQYF. CDR3 bases: TGTGCCAGCTCACCAAGCCTCTCCCAGTACTTC. The chain employs TRBV18 and TRBJ2-5; D unclear. Germline V gene lookup returns CDR1 KGHSH and CDR2 LQKENI. V shed 2 bases and J shed 9 bases, with 7 bases lying between them. This CDR3 contains 11 residues. The variable domain in full, with the rest retrieved from reference TRBV18 and TRBJ2-5, is NAGVMQNPRHLVRRRGQEARLRCSPMKGHSHVYWYRQLPEEGLKFMVYLQKENIIDESGMPKERFSAEFPKEGPSILRIQQVVRGDSAAYFCASSPSLSQYFGPGTRLLVL.

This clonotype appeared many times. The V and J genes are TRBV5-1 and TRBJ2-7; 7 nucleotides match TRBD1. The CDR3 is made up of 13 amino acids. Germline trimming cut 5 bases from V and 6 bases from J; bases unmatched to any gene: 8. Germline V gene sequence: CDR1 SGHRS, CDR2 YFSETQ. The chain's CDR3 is CASRLQGWAEQYF. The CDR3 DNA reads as TGCGCCAGCAGGTTACAGGGGTGGGCCGAGCAGTACTTC.

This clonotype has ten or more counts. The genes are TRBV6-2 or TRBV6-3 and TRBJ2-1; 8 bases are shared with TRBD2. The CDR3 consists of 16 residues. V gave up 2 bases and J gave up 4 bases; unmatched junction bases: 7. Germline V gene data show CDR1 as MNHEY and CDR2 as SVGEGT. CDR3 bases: TGTGCCAGCAGTTACCGGGGGGGAAGGAGATACAATGAGCAGTTCTTC. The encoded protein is CASSYRGGRRYNEQFF.

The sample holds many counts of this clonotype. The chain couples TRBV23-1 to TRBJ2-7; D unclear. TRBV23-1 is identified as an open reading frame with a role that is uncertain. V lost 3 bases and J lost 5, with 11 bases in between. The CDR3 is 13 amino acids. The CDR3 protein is CASSHLGRDEQYF. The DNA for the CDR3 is TGCGCCAGCAGTCACCTCGGTCGCGACGAGCAGTACTTC.

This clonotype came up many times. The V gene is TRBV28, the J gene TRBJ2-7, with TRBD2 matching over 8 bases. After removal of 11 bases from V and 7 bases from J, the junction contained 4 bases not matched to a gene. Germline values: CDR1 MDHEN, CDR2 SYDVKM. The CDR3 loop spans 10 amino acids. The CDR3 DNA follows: TGTGCCTCGGCGGGGGGAGAGCAGTACTTC. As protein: CASAGGEQYF. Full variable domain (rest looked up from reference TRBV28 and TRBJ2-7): DVKVTQSSRYLVKRTGEKVFLECVQDMDHENMFWYRQDPGLGLRLIYFSYDVKMKEKGDIPEGYSVSREKKERFSLILESASTNQTSMYLCASAGGEQYFGPGTRLTVT.

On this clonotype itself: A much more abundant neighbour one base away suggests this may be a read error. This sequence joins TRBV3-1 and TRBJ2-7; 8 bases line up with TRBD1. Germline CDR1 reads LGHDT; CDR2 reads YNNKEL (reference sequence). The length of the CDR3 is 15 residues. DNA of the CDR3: TGTGCCAGCAGCCAAGGACAGGGGCCATCCTACGAGCAGCACTTC. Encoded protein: CASSQGQGPSYEQHF.

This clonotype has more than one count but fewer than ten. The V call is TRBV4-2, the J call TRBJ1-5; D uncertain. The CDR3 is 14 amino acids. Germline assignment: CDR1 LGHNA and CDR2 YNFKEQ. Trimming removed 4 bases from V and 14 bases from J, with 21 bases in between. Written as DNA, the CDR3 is TGTGCCAGCAGCCCACCACTAGGACTAACCAGCGAGCATTTT. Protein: CASSPPLGLTSEHF.

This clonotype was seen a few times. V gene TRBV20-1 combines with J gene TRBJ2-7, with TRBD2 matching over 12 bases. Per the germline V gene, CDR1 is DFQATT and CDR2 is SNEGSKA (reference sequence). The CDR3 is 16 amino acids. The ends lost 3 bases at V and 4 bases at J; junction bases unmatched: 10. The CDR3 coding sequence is TGCAGTGCTAGCTATCTAGCGGGGGGGCCCCATTACGAGCAGTACTTC. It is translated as CSASYLAGGPHYEQYF.

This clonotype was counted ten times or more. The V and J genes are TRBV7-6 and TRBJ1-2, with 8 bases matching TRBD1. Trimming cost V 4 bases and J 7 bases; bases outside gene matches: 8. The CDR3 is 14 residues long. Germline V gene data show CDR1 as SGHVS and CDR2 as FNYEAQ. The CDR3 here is CASSSHRGGRGYTF. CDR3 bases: TGTGCCAGCAGCTCACACAGGGGGGGCCGTGGCTACACCTTC.

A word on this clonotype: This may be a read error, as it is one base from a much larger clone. The CDR3 DNA reads as TGCAGCGTGTGGGGGCCGGACAGCTCTGTGGCCAACGTCCTGACTTTC. Amino acids: CSVWGPDSSVANVLTF. The genes are TRBV29-1 and TRBJ2-6; possible D gene TRBD1, 6 bases. The germline gives CDR1 SQVTM, CDR2 ANQGSEA. The CDR3 covers 16 residues.

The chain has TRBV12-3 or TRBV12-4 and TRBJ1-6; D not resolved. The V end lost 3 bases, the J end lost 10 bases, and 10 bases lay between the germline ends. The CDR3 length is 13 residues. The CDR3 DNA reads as TGTGCCAGCAGTTTTACGCTAGGGTCACCCCTCCACTTT. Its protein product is CASSFTLGSPLHF.

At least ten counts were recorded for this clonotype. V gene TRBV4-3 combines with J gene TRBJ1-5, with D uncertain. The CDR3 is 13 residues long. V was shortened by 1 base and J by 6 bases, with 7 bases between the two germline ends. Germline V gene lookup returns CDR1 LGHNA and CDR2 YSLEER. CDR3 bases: TGCGCCAGCAGCCAAGGTGTGGGTCAGCCCCAGCATTTT. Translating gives CASSQGVGQPQHF.

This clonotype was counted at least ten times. The CDR3 region is CASSQDPWGLSSYNSPLHF. CDR3 nucleotides: TGCGCCAGCAGCCAAGACCCTTGGGGCCTTAGCTCCTATAATTCACCCCTCCACTTT. The chain carries TRBV4-3 and TRBJ1-6; a weak D match, TRBD1 (5 bases). There are 19 residues in the CDR3. The germline CDR1 and CDR2 sequences are LGHNA and YSLEER. V lost 0 bases and J lost 0, with 15 bases in between.

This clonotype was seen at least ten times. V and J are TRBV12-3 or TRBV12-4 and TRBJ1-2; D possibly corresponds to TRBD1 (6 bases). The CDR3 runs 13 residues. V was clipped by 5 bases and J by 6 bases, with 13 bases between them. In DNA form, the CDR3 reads TGTGCCAGCAGTCCACGACAGGCCGATGGCTACACCTTC. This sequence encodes CASSPRQADGYTF.

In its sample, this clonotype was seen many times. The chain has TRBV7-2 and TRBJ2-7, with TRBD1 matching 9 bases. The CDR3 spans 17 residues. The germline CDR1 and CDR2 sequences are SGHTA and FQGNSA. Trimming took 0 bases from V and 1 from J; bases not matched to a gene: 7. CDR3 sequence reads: CASSLANRGRGSYEQYF. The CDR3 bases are TGTGCCAGCAGCTTAGCAAACAGGGGGCGCGGGTCCTACGAGCAGTACTTC.

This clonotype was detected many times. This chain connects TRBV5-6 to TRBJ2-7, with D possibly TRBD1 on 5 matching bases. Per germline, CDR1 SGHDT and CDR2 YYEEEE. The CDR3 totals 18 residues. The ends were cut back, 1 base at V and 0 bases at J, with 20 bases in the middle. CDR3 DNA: TGTGCCAGCAGCTTGCAGTTTGTGATCGCAGGGAACTCCTACGAGCAGTACTTC. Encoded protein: CASSLQFVIAGNSYEQYF.

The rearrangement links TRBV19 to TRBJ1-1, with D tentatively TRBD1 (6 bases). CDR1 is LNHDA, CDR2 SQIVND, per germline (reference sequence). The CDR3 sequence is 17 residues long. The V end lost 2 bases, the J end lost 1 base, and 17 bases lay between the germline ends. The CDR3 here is CASSIHGPGAGNTEAFF. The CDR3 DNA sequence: TGTGCCAGTAGTATACACGGTCCAGGGGCCGGGAACACTGAAGCTTTCTTT. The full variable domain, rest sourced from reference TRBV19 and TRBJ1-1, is DGGITQSPKYLFRKEGQNVTLSCEQNLNHDAMYWYRQDPGQGLRLIYYSQIVNDFQKGDIAEGYSVSREKKESFPLTVTSAQKNPTAFYLCASSIHGPGAGNTEAFFGQGTRLTVV.

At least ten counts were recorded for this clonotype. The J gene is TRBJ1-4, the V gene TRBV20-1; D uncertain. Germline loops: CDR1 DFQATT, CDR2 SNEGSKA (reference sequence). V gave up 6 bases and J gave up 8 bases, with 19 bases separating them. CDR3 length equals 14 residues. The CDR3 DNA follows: TGCAGTGCGACTGGCCCGCGACATGTAGAAAAACTGTTTTTT. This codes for CSATGPRHVEKLFF.